This T cell receptor (beta chain) originates from a study of CXCR3-negative and CXCR3-positive naive CD8 T cells. Study overall: Overall TRB read output was 120 million to 150 million, and each library contained about 1.5 +/- 0.3 million reads.

As for this clonotype: Its matching antigen is unknown.

Whole-study results and caveats: Memory, not naive, CXCR3-negative and CXCR3-positive cells differed in TRBV-TRBJ usage. Comparably high diversity marked both naive subsets, whereas memory CD8+ cells had much lower diversity.

It was by 5' RACE with UMI labels that the TRB cDNA libraries were prepared. From the 5' RACE reads, TCRdb lists one entry per CDR3 protein and no DNA. This sample lists over 100,000 distinct CDR3 sequences; its ten largest clones have just under 0.5%. The TCR originated in a human donor in good health. Some clones in this sample may be carry-over from other donors' samples. The sample consisted of naive CXCR3- CD8+ T cells from blood. Indicated subset: CD45RO-CCR7+CD27+CD95- naive CD8+ T cells lacking CXCR3 (TNR3-).

The CDR3 spells CASRTVTIWGRDTQYF. The chain joins TRBV27 to TRBJ2-3; there is no DNA to check the TCRdb D call of TRBD2. The length of the CDR3 is 16 residues. Germline CDR1 reads MNHEY; CDR2 reads SMNVEV (reference sequence).